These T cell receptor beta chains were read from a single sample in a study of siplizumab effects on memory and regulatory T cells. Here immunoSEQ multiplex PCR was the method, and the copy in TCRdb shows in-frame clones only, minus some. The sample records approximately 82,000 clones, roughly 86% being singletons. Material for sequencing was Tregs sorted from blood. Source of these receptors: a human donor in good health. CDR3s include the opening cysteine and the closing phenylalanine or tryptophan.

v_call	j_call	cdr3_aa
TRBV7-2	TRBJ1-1	CASSLYTYTEAFF
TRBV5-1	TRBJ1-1	CASSLQVTGTEAFF
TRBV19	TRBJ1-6	CASSMEGGGNSPLHF
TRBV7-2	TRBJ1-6	CASTGESSYNSPLHF
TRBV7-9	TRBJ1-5	CASSLAGQPQHF
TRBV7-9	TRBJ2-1	CASSIPPTGGPYNEQFF
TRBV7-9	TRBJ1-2	CASSLRQSALNGYTF
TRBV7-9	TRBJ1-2	CASTPGTGGWYTF
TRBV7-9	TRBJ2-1	CASSPGRNNEQFF
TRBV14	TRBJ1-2	CASSPHFRGDYGYTF
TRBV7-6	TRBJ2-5	CASSSLGALGGGETQYF
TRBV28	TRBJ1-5	CASITPGGTGGQPQHF
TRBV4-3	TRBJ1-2	CASSQVGQNYGYTF
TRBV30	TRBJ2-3	CACLRGSSTDTQYF
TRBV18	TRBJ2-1	CASSPSAGQGANEQFF
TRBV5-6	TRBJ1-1	CASTRGDRGYESTEAFF
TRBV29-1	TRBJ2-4	CSVGVEAGGTKNIQYF
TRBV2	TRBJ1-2	CASARATGGYGYTF
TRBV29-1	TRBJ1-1	CSVLHLNTEAFF
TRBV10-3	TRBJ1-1	CAISGGQMNTEAFF
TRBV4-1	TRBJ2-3	CASSQPLLGGHTQYF
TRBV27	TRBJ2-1	CASSSFGGRNEQFF
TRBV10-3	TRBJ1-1	CAISETHGAEAFF
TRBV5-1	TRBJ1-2	CASKETGLGYTF
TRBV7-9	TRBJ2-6	CASSFSQASGANVLTF